Below, 9 T cell receptor beta chains from the same sample are listed, as sequenced in a study of T cell repertoires in aging, cancer and after chemotherapy. The template was genomic DNA from peripheral blood, not RNA. Multiplex touch-down PCR with TRB-A/B primers amplified rearranged V-D-J TRB sequences. TCRdb independently ran MiXCR on the multiplex PCR reads; one entry per CDR3 protein. The sample lists around 6,200 distinct CDR3 sequences; about 30% were seen once. The sample was blood. Every receptor here comes from a human donor with a blood cancer.

This clonotype ranks as medium-sized. The rearrangement links TRBV12-3 or TRBV12-4 to TRBJ2-3, with a weak D call TRBD2 (7 bases). The V and J ends lost 5 bases and 6 bases respectively, with 12 bases between them. The CDR3 extends over 13 amino acids. The CDR3 spells CASSRAGADTQYF. CDR3 coding DNA: TGTGCCAGCAGTCGCGCGGGGGCCGATACGCAGTATTTT.

This chain uses TRBV24-1 with TRBJ1-4, with D uncertain. Looked up from germline, CDR1 is KGHDR and CDR2 is SFDVKD. The V and J ends lost 1 base and 7 bases respectively, with 3 bases between them. The CDR3 is 12 amino acids. DNA of the CDR3: TGTGCCACCAGTGATTTTACTGAAAAACTGTTTTTT. It codes for CATSDFTEKLFF.

This chain links TRBV7-9 with TRBJ2-7; 10 nucleotides align to TRBD1. Per germline, CDR1 SEHNR and CDR2 FQNEAQ (reference sequence). V lost 3 bases and J lost 5; bases outside the gene matches: 7. CDR3 length: 15 residues. The CDR3 spells CASSFWDRGSHEQYF. CDR3 DNA sequence: TGTGCCAGCAGCTTCTGGGACAGGGGATCTCACGAGCAGTACTTC.

This clonotype counts as medium-sized. The chain employs TRBV29-1 and TRBJ2-7; 8 nucleotides line up with TRBD1. CDR3 length: 12 amino acids. After removal of 3 bases from V and 5 bases from J, the junction contained 3 bases not matched to a gene. Germline V gene lookup returns CDR1 SQVTM and CDR2 ANQGSEA. The CDR3 sequence: CSVDGTGNEQYF. The CDR3 DNA reads TGCAGCGTTGACGGGACAGGCAACGAGCAGTACTTC.

By sample share, this clonotype is medium-sized (0.01 to 0.1%). This chain uses TRBV7-9 with TRBJ2-2; TRBD1 might be the D (6 bases). The germline V gene has CDR1 SEHNR and CDR2 FQNEAQ (reference sequence). Trimming removed 2 bases from V and 3 bases from J, with 7 bases in between. The CDR3 sequence is 14 residues long. In nucleotides, the CDR3 is TGTGCCAGCAGCTTACAGGGGCACACCGGGGAGCTGTTTTTT. Translating gives CASSLQGHTGELFF. The full variable domain, its missing parts supplied by reference TRBV7-9 and TRBJ2-2, is DTGVSQNPRHKITKRGQNVTFRCDPISEHNRLYWYRQTLGQGPEFLTYFQNEAQLEKSRLLSDRFSAERPKGSFSTLEIQRTEQGDSAMYLCASSLQGHTGELFFGEGSRLTVL.

About this clonotype itself: Possible read error: a much larger clone is one base away. J is TRBJ2-5 and V is TRBV12-3 or TRBV12-4; weak D call: TRBD2 (6 bases). The CDR3 is 14 amino acids. The V gene lost 6 bases and the J gene lost 5 bases, with 16 bases spanning the gap. CDR3 amino acids: CASRRSIGRETQYF. CDR3 in DNA: TGTGCCAGCAGACGATCAATAGGGAGGGAGACCCAGTACTTC.

V usage is TRBV10-3 and J usage is TRBJ1-6; D unresolved. CDR3 size: 13 residues. V gave up 7 bases and J gave up 5 bases, with 9 bases separating them. CDR1 and CDR2 (germline): ENHRY, SYGVKD. The CDR3 nucleotides read TGTGCCATCACCCAGGAAAATAATTCACCCCTCCACTTT. It is translated as CAITQENNSPLHF.

A note on this clonotype: The junction differs from germline at one of its ends, possibly a read error. This chain connects TRBV24-1 to TRBJ2-1, with 9 bases aligning to TRBD1. The CDR3 runs 17 residues. Germline V lookup: CDR1 KGHDR, CDR2 SFDVKD. The CDR3 region is CATSFPTRDRVYNKQFF. In DNA form, the CDR3 reads TGTGCCACCAGTTTCCCAACCCGGGACAGGGTATACAATAAGCAGTTCTTC.

As regards this clonotype: This sequence may be a read error, since a much larger clone differs from it by one base. The chain uses TRBV13 and TRBJ2-5, with 12 positions matching TRBD2. The CDR3 runs to 15 residues. CDR1 is PRHDT, CDR2 FYEKMQ, per germline (reference sequence). The CDR3 nucleotides read TGTGCCAGCATCTTACGGACTAGCGGGACAGAGACCCAGTACTTC. Translation: CASILRTSGTETQYF. Full variable domain (missing parts from reference TRBV13 and TRBJ2-5): AAGVIQSPRHLIKEKRETATLKCYPIPRHDTVYWYQQGPGQDPQFLISFYEKMQSDKGSIPDRFSAQQFSDYHSELNMSSLELGDSALYFCASILRTSGTETQYFGPGTRLLVL.